The T cell receptor beta chain described here comes from a study of cytomegalovirus exposure and HLA in healthy donors. Study context: Earlier, 110 million or so unique TCR beta sequences were recovered from some 200 million T cells by an analysis.

This clone was counted a few times. The CDR3 sequence is 16 residues long. V lost 4 bases, J lost 6 bases, and 11 bases stayed unmatched. Germline V gene sequence: CDR1 MNHNS, CDR2 SASEGT. Primers: 60 Vbeta forward and 13 Jbeta reverse. Assay used: immunoSEQ multiplex PCR; TCRdb lists only in-frame clones, some missing. The sample yields around 160,000 clones, around two thirds seen once. This chain uses TRBV6-1 with TRBJ1-5; TRBD1 aligns across 8 bases. This clonotype originated in a woman between 18 and 29 years old in good health and CMV-seronegative. Sample: PBMCs. The DNA for the CDR3 is TGTGCCAGCAGTGTCCTTACCGCAGGGGGCGGTCAGCCCCAGCATTTT. Translation gives CASSVLTAGGGQPQHF.